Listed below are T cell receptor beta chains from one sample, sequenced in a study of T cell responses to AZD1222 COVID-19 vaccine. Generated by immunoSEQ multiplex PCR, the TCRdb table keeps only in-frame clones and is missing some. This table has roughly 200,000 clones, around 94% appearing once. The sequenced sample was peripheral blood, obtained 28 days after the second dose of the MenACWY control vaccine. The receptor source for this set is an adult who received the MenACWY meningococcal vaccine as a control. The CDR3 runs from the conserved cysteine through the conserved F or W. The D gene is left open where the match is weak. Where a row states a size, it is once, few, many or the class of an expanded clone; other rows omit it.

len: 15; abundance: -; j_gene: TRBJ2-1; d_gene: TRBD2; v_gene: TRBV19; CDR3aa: CASSPVASGTGGQFF; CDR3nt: TGTGCCAGTAGCCCGGTGGCTAGCGGTACAGGAGGGCAGTTCTTC
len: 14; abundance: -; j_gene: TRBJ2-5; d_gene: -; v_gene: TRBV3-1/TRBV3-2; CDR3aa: CASSHWQVQETQYF; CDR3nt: TGTGCCAGCAGCCATTGGCAGGTCCAAGAGACCCAGTACTTC
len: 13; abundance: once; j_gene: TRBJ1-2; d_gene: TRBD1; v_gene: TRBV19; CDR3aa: CASSDRVTDGYTF; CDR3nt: TGTGCCAGTAGCGACAGGGTGACTGATGGCTACACCTTC
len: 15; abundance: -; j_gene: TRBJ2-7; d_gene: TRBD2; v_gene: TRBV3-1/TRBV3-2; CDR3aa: CASSLRLAGDHEQYF; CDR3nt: TGTGCCAGCAGCCTACGACTAGCGGGAGACCACGAGCAGTACTTC
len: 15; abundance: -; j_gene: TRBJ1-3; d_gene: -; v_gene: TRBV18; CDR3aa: CASSPSGALGNTIYF; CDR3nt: TGTGCCAGCTCACCATCAGGGGCTCTTGGAAACACCATATATTTT
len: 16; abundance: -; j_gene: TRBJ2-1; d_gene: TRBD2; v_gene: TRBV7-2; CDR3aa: CASSLDLGAGENEQFF; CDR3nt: TGTGCCAGCAGCTTAGACTTGGGAGCGGGAGAAAATGAGCAGTTCTTC
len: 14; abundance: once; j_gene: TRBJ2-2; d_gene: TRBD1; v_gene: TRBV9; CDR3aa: CASRKRTGSGELFF; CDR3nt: TGTGCCAGCCGTAAGAGGACAGGGTCCGGGGAGCTGTTTTTT
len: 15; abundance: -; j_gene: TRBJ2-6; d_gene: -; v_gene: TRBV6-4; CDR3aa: CASSEQGTGANVLTF; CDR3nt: TGTGCCAGCAGTGAACAGGGAACAGGGGCCAACGTCCTGACTTTC
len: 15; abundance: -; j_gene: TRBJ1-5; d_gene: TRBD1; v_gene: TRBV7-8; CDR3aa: CASSLGQNDNQPQHF; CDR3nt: TGTGCCAGCAGCTTGGGACAGAACGACAATCAGCCCCAGCATTTT
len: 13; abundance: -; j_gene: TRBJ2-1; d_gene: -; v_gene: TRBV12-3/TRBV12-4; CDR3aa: CASSPGTYNEQFF; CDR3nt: TGTGCCAGCAGTCCCGGGACTTATAATGAGCAGTTCTTC
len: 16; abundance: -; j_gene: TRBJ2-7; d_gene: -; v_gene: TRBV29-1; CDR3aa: CSVEKSRGRLQGEQYF; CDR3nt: TGCAGCGTTGAAAAAAGTCGGGGGCGTCTCCAGGGCGAGCAGTACTTC
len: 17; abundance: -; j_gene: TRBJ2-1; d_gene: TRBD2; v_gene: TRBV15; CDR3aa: CATSRIRRLAGYNEQFF; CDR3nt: TGTGCCACCAGCAGAATAAGGAGGCTAGCGGGCTACAATGAGCAGTTCTTC
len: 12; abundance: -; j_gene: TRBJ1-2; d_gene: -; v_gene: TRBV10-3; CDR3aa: CAISESDYGYTF; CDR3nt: TGTGCCATCAGTGAGTCTGACTATGGCTACACCTTC
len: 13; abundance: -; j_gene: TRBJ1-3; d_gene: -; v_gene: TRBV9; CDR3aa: CASSSVVGNTIYF; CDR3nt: TGTGCCAGCAGCTCGGTAGTGGGAAACACCATATATTTT
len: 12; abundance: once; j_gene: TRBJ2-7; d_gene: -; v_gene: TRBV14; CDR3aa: CASSPASYEQYF; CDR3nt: TGTGCCAGCAGTCCTGCGAGCTACGAGCAGTACTTC
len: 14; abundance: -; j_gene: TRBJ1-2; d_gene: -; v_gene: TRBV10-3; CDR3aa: CAISESDPANGYTF; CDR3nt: TGTGCCATCAGTGAGTCAGACCCGGCGAATGGCTACACCTTC
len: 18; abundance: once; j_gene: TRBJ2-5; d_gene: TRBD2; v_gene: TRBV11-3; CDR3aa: CASSLDTPLAGVKETQYF; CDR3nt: TGTGCCAGCAGCTTAGATACCCCCCTAGCGGGAGTCAAAGAGACCCAGTACTTC
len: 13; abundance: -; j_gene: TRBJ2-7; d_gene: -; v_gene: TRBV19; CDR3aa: CASSRGEAHEQYF; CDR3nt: TGTGCCAGTAGCCGGGGAGAGGCTCACGAGCAGTACTTC
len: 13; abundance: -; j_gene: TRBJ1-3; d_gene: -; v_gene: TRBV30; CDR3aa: CAGRSLTGNTIYF; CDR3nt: TGTGCAGGGCGCTCTCTGACGGGAAACACCATATATTTT
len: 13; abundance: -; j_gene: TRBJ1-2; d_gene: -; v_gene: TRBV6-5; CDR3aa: CASRPSRDYGYTF; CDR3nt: TGTGCCAGCAGGCCGTCTCGGGACTATGGCTACACCTTC
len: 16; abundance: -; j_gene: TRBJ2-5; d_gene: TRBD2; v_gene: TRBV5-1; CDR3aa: CASREIAGGPEETQYF; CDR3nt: TGCGCCAGCAGGGAAATAGCGGGAGGGCCGGAAGAGACCCAGTACTTC
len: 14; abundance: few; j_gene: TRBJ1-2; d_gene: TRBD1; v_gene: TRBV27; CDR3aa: CASSSQGAAYGYTF; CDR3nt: TGTGCCAGCAGTTCGCAGGGGGCTGCCTATGGCTACACCTTC
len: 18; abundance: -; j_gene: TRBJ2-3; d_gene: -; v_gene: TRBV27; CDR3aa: CASKFWGFGGGNTDTQYF; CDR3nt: TGTGCCAGCAAGTTTTGGGGTTTCGGGGGAGGAAACACAGATACGCAGTATTTT
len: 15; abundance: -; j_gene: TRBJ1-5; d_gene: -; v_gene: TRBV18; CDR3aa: CASSPGGGRGQPQHF; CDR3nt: TGTGCCAGCTCACCCGGCGGGGGACGAGGGCAGCCCCAGCATTTT
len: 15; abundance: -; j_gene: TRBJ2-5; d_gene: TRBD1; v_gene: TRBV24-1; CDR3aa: CATSDFTRTGETQYF; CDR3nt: TGTGCCACCAGTGATTTTACCCGGACAGGGGAGACCCAGTACTTC
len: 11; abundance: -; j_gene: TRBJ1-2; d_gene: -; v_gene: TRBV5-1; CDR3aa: CASSLDYGYTF; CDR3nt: TGCGCCAGCAGCTTGGACTATGGCTACACCTTC
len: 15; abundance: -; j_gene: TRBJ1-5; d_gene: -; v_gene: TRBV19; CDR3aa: CASSEQGPSNQPQHF; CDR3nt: TGTGCCAGTAGTGAACAGGGACCTAGCAATCAGCCCCAGCATTTT
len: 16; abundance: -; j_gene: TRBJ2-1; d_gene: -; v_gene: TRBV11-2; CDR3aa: CASSLGLSADVNEQFF; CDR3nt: TGTGCCAGCAGCTTAGGGTTGTCTGCGGACGTCAATGAGCAGTTCTTC
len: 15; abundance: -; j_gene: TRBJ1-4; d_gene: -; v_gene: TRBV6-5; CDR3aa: CASSLGGGGNEKLFF; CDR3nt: TGTGCCAGCAGCCTCGGGGGAGGGGGTAATGAAAAACTGTTTTTT
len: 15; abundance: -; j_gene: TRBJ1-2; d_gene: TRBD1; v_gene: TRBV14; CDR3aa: CASTRDRGRSKGYTF; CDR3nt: TGTGCCAGCACTCGGGACAGGGGACGCTCTAAGGGCTACACCTTC
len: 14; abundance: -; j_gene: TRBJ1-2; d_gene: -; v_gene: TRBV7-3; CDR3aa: CASSPTAYTYGYTF; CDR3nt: TGTGCCAGCAGCCCGACGGCTTACACCTATGGCTACACCTTC
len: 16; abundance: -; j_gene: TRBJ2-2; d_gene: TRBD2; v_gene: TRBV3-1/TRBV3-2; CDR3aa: CASSQSISGRHGELFF; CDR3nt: TGTGCCAGCAGCCAATCTATTAGCGGGAGGCACGGGGAGCTGTTTTTT
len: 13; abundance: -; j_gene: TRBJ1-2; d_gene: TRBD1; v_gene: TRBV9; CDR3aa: CASSVPGTDGYTF; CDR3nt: TGTGCCAGCAGCGTACCTGGGACAGATGGCTACACCTTC
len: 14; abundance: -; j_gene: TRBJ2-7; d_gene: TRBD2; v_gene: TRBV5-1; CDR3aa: CASSLVLAGGEQYF; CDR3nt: TGCGCCAGCAGCTTGGTACTAGCGGGAGGTGAGCAGTACTTC
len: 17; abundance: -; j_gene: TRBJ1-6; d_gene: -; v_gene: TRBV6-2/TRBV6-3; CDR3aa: CASSPTQGRRTDSPLHF; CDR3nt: TGTGCCAGCAGCCCTACTCAGGGGAGACGGACGGATTCACCCCTCCACTTT
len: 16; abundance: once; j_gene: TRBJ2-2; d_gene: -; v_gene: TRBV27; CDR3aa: CASSPPRAGNTGELFF; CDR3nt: TGTGCCAGCAGTCCCCCCCGAGCAGGAAACACCGGGGAGCTGTTTTTT
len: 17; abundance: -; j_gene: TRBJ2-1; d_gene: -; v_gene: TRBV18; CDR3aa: CASSPPLVGSTYNEQFF; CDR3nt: TGTGCCAGCTCACCACCGCTCGTTGGATCTACCTACAATGAGCAGTTCTTC
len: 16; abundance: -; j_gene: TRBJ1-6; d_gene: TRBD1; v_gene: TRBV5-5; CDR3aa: CASSPRGGGYNSPLHF; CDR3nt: TGTGCCAGCAGCCCCCGAGGGGGCGGGTATAATTCACCCCTCCACTTT
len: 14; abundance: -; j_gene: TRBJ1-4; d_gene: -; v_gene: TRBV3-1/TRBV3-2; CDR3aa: CASSQLQTNEKLFF; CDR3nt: TGTGCCAGCAGCCAATTACAGACTAATGAAAAACTGTTTTTT
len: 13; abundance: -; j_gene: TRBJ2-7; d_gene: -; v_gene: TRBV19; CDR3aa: CASSIFRGREQYF; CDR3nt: TGTGCCAGTAGTATCTTTCGGGGCAGGGAGCAGTACTTC
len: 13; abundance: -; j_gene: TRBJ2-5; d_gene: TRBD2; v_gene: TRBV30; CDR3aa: CAWSFGTTETQYF; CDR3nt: TGTGCCTGGAGTTTTGGGACTACCGAGACCCAGTACTTC
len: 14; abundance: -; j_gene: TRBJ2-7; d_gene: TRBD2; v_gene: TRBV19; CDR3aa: CASSVTSGTYEQYF; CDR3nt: TGTGCCAGTAGCGTCACTAGCGGGACCTACGAGCAGTACTTC
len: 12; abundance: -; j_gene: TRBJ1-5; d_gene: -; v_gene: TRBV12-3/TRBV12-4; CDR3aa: CATAIGNQPQHF; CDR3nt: TGTGCCACCGCGATAGGCAATCAGCCCCAGCATTTT
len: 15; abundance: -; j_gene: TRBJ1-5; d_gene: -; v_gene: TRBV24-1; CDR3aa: CATSDARDPPEAQHF; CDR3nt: TGTGCCACCAGTGACGCGCGGGACCCACCGGAGGCCCAGCATTTT
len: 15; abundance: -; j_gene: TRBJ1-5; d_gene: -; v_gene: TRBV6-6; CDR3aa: CASSPGDAAGRAQHF; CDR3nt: TGTGCCAGCAGCCCCGGGGACGCCGCCGGGAGGGCCCAGCATTTT
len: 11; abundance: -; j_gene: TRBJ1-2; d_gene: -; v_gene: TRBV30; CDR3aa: CAWSVGESYTF; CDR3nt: TGTGCCTGGAGTGTCGGGGAGAGCTACACCTTC